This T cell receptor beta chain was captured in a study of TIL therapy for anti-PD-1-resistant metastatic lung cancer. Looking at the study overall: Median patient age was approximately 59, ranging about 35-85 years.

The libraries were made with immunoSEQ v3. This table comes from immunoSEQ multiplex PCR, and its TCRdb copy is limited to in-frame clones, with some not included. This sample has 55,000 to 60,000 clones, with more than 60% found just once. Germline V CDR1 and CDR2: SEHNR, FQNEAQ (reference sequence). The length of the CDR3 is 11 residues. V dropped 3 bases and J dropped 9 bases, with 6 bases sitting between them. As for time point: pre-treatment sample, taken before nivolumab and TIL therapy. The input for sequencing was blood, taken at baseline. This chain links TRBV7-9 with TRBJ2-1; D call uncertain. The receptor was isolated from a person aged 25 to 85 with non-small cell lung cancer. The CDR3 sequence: CASSLGTEQFF. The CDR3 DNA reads TGTGCCAGCAGCTTGGGTACTGAGCAGTTCTTC. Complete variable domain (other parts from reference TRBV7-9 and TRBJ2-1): DTGVSQNPRHKITKRGQNVTFRCDPISEHNRLYWYRQTLGQGPEFLTYFQNEAQLEKSRLLSDRFSAERPKGSFSTLEIQRTEQGDSAMYLCASSLGTEQFFGPGTRLTVL.